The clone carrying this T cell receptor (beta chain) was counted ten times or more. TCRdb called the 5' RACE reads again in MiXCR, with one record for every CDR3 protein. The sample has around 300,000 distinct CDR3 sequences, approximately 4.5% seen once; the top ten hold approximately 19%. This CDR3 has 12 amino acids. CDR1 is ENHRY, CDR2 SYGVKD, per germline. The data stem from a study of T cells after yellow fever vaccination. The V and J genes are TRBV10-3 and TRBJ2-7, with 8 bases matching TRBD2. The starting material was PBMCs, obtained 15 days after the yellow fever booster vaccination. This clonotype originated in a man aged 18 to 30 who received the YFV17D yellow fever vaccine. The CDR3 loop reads CANRGGSGEQYF. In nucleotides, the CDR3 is TGTGCTAATCGCGGGGGGTCGGGCGAGCAGTACTTC.